The T cell receptor beta chain described here comes from a study of blood T cell repertoires in COVID-19 (TCRdb year 2020). General notes on the study: Collaborator samples came from the United States, Italy and Spain and covered acute and convalescent phases of COVID-19. Deeply sampled blood TCRbeta repertoires from subjects exposed to, actively infected with, or recovered from COVID-19 were included in the dataset. Where available, HLA class I and class II types were taken from metadata supplied by the sample provider and were not determined by assay-based typing. The material from the prospective study consisted of cDNA or gDNA derived from T cells, B-cell-depleted T cells, or PBMCs. Nearly every sample came with metadata listing a de-identified subject ID, COVID-19 status, age in years and sex. The samples were drawn from two sources: the first 160 participants of the ongoing ImmuneRACE study, and some 1,300 subjects contributed by 6 global collaborators. A freely available public database, intended as a resource for researchers studying the immune response to SARS-CoV-2, is where the repertoires were released. General conclusions and limits of the study: Clinical and demographic metadata were provided uncurated, with the amount varying by source and participant.

The immunoSEQ Assay, a bias-controlled multiplex PCR, was used to amplify TCRbeta CDR3 regions from genomic DNA. The authors' analysis ran thus. Within the assay, amplification of reference gene primers was used to estimate how many nucleated cells each sample contained. To quantify the absolute abundance of each unique TCRbeta CDR3 rearrangement, sequence reads were collapsed and filtered. For each sample, productive Simpson clonality was calculated as the square root of Simpson's diversity index over productive rearrangements. Entries here come from immuneACCESS through TCRdb and include only in-frame sequences with V and J called. Some clones fail to appear in such tables; in the studies checked, an unresolved V gene covers under half of the shortfall, and the cause of the remainder is unknown. Clone size and V and J calls were adopted from that table, with D and trimming inferred from the DNA. The sample has roughly 13,000 clones on record, less than 85% of them singletons. The ten largest clones take up 15% to 20% of the sample.

As encoded in the germline V gene (reference sequence), CDR1 is SEHNR while CDR2 is FQNEAQ. Counted from cysteine to phenylalanine, this CDR3 has 14 amino acids. The DNA shown is the 42-base CDR3, in frame from base 1. After removal of 5 bases from V and 2 bases from J, the junction retains 5 bases not matched to a gene. Of note for this clone: There is no known antigen for this receptor. Per-base qualities were not stored, and no clone one base away is much larger.

Whole blood was collected in K2EDTA tubes by collaborating institutions according to the institutions' own protocols. For TCRbeta analysis, collaborator samples were shipped as frozen whole blood, as isolated PBMCs, or as DNA extracted from either sample type. This receptor chain uses TRBV7-9 and TRBJ1-1; TRBD1 lines up with 7 middle nucleotides. This clonotype originated in a middle-aged man with active or convalescent COVID-19. The sequenced sample was peripheral blood. The CDR3 reads as follows: CASSPGQENTEAFF. The DNA reads as follows: TGTGCCAGCAGCCCCGGACAGGAAAACACTGAAGCTTTCTTT.